This T cell receptor (beta chain) stems from a study of identical twins. Findings and limits, study-wide: Out-of-frame alpha sequences shared by twins showed excess low generation probability. Findings came from cross-sectional statistics, without long-term follow-up of donors. A lower insertion count was a feature of abundant cord blood beta clonotypes, with no such feature in memory repertoires.

TCRdb reanalysed the 5' RACE reads using MiXCR and keeps one entry per CDR3 protein. The table shows approximately 590,000 distinct CDR3 sequences, with nearly 10% occurring only once. This clonotype was detected a few times. Its antigen is unknown. CDR3 size: 16 residues. V lost 5 bases and J 2 bases, leaving 16 bases between the germline ends. The V gene's germline CDR1 is MNHNS and CDR2 SASEGT. A further study also used this sample, focusing on yellow fever vaccine responses in identical twins. That paper adds: The T cell response to vaccination in identical twins was reportedly partly convergent and partly personalized.

This clonotype was sampled from a woman under 30 in good health. This sequence joins TRBV6-1 and TRBJ2-1; a possible D gene is TRBD2 (7 bases). Sequencing was performed on PBMCs. The CDR3 sequence is CASSPPRGAPYNEQFF. DNA of the CDR3: TGTGCCAGCAGTCCCCCCCGGGGGGCCCCCTACAATGAGCAGTTCTTC.